One sample yielded the 9 T cell receptor beta chains listed below, sequenced in a study of T cell responses to AZD1222 COVID-19 vaccine (TCRdb year 2021). Receptor libraries were prepared by the immunoSEQ multiplex PCR assay. Entries here come from immuneACCESS through TCRdb and include only in-frame sequences with V and J called. Some clones fail to appear in such tables; in the studies checked, an unresolved V gene covers under half of the shortfall, and the cause of the remainder is unknown. The sample table holds some 100,000 clones, of which 88% were seen once. Together, the top ten hold 3.5% of the sample. The label giving this sample's time point can be read as: about 28 days (+/-7) after the second vaccine dose. The sample was peripheral blood, taken 28 days after the second AZD1222 dose. These TCRs come from an adult who received the AZD1222 COVID-19 vaccine.

The chain carries TRBV28 and TRBJ1-6; D remains ambiguous. Germline assignment: CDR1 MDHEN and CDR2 SYDVKM. This CDR3 contains 13 residues. V lost 6 bases and J 10 bases, leaving 13 bases between the germline ends. The CDR3 region is CASSSRFGSPLHF. CDR3 DNA sequence: TGTGCCAGCAGCTCTAGATTCGGGTCACCCCTCCACTTT.

J is TRBJ2-7 and V is TRBV9, with 8 bases that match TRBD2. This CDR3 comprises 14 residues. Trimming cost V 0 bases and J 6 bases; bases outside gene matches: 5. The V gene's germline CDR1 is SGDLS and CDR2 YYNGEE. The CDR3: CASSVDGGAGEQYF. In nucleotides, the CDR3 is TGTGCCAGCAGCGTAGACGGGGGGGCCGGCGAGCAGTACTTC.

The genes are TRBV19 and TRBJ2-7, with a possible D match to TRBD2 (5 bases). CDR3 length: 15 residues. Germline CDR1 LNHDA, CDR2 SQIVND (reference sequence). V was shortened by 1 base and J by 4 bases, with 14 bases between the two germline ends. The CDR3: CASSIGGQAKYEQYF. Here the CDR3 DNA reads TGTGCCAGTAGTATAGGCGGGCAGGCTAAATACGAGCAGTACTTC.

J is TRBJ1-2 and V is TRBV6-5; D not certain. Trimming cost V 5 bases and J 8 bases, with 9 bases left between them. In germline, CDR1 is MNHEY, CDR2 SVGAGI. There are 11 residues in the CDR3. CDR3 bases: TGTGCCAGCAGTCAAAGAGGCGGCTACACCTTC. Its translation: CASSQRGGYTF.

V gene TRBV28 combines with J gene TRBJ2-2; 9 bases align to TRBD2. The germline V gene has CDR1 MDHEN and CDR2 SYDVKM. V shed 1 base and J 2 bases; nucleotides not matched to a gene: 5. The CDR3 totals 17 residues. DNA for the CDR3: TGTGCCAGCAGTTTATCTAGCGGGGTGAGAAACACCGGGGAGCTGTTTTTT. Its translation is CASSLSSGVRNTGELFF.

The chain is built from TRBV28 and TRBJ2-7; 8 nucleotides agree with TRBD1. V gave up 5 bases and J gave up 6 bases; unmatched junction bases: 12. Germline V gene sequence: CDR1 MDHEN, CDR2 SYDVKM. This CDR3 contains 15 residues. CDR3 sequence reads: CASSARLQGAGEQYF. CDR3 in DNA: TGTGCCAGCAGTGCACGCCTTCAGGGGGCGGGCGAGCAGTACTTC.

The rearrangement joins TRBV19 to TRBJ2-7; 8 bases map to TRBD1. The CDR3 covers 15 residues. In germline, CDR1 is LNHDA, CDR2 SQIVND (reference sequence). Losses at the gene ends were 6 bases for V and 3 bases for J; bases not matched to a gene: 10. The CDR3 DNA is TGTGCCAGTAGCCTCGGTCGGACAGGGAACTACGAGCAGTACTTC. Protein product: CASSLGRTGNYEQYF.

The chain combines TRBV28 with TRBJ1-6; TRBD1 matches at 7 bases. Germline lookup yields CDR1 MDHEN and CDR2 SYDVKM. Trimming cost V 6 bases and J 6 bases; bases outside gene matches: 8. The length of the CDR3 is 15 residues. The CDR3 loop is CASSSPGQSNSPLHF. CDR3 in DNA: TGTGCCAGCAGCTCCCCGGGACAGAGTAATTCACCCCTCCACTTT.

The rearrangement links TRBV12-3 or TRBV12-4 to TRBJ1-6; weak D call: TRBD1 (5 bases). Trimming left V 1 base short and J 10 bases short, with 5 bases between. The CDR3 sequence is 12 residues long. The CDR3 sequence: CASSLEGSPLHF. CDR3 sequence (DNA): TGTGCCAGCAGTTTAGAGGGGTCACCCCTCCACTTT.